The rows below give T cell receptor beta chains drawn from one sample of a study of radiotherapy plus CTLA-4 blockade in lung cancer. Profiled with immunoSEQ multiplex PCR; TCRdb holds only in-frame clones, not every one. In the table there are under 55,000 clones, 80% to 85% of which are singletons. The sequencing used peripheral blood, collected from a patient treated with radiotherapy plus ipilimumab. The origin of the receptors is a human donor with non-small cell lung cancer who had stable disease on radiotherapy plus ipilimumab. The CDR3 runs from the conserved cysteine through the conserved F or W. A D gene is named only where the DNA matches it firmly. A row's size may be missing; if present it is once, few, many or a size class.

once	.	TRBJ2-3	TRBV28	TGTGCCAGCAGTTTCCGGGGAGATACGCAGTATTTT	CASSFRGDTQYF
.	TRBD1	TRBJ2-7	TRBV4-2	TGTGCCAGCAGCCCCGGACAGGGGTCGTATTACGAGCAGTACTTC	CASSPGQGSYYEQYF
.	.	TRBJ2-3	TRBV5-4	TGTGCCAGCAGCCGTTCGGCCGGGGCAGGAGGGGATACGCAGTATTTT	CASSRSAGAGGDTQYF
.	.	TRBJ1-3	TRBV14	TGTGCCAGCAGCCACCGTAACTCTGGAAACACCATATATTTT	CASSHRNSGNTIYF
.	TRBD1	TRBJ2-7	TRBV7-2	TGTGCCAGCAGCTTCGCAGGGGGCGCGGGCTACGAGCAGTACTTC	CASSFAGGAGYEQYF
.	.	TRBJ2-5	TRBV27	TGTGCCAGCAGTACTTCAGCGGACCAAGAGACCCAGTACTTC	CASSTSADQETQYF
.	.	TRBJ2-1	TRBV25-1	TGTGCCAGCAGTGAATATGGAGACGCATACAATGAGCAGTTCTTC	CASSEYGDAYNEQFF
.	.	TRBJ1-3	TRBV4-3	TGCGCCAGCAGCCACCTCTCGGGAGCAAGAAGGGGAAACACCATATATTTT	CASSHLSGARRGNTIYF
.	TRBD1	TRBJ1-1	TRBV30	TGTGCCTGGACCCTCCCCAGGGCAACAGGGGACACTGAAGCTTTCTTT	CAWTLPRATGDTEAFF
medium-sized	.	TRBJ2-7	TRBV28	TGTGCCAGCAGTTTGGGGGCGGTCTACGAGCAGTACTTC	CASSLGAVYEQYF
few	TRBD1	TRBJ2-2	TRBV7-2	TGTGCCAGCAGCTTAGGGACAGGGGGCAGGGGGGAGCTGTTTTTT	CASSLGTGGRGELFF
.	TRBD1	TRBJ2-6	TRBV23-1	TGCGCCAGCAGTCAATCTTGTATAGGGGACAGGGATAGTGGGGCCAACGTCCTGACTTTC	CASSQSCIGDRDSGANVLTF
.	TRBD2	TRBJ2-3	TRBV18	TGTGCCAGCTCACCTCCCGGCGGGAGGGTGGCTAGCACAGATACGCAGTATTTT	CASSPPGGRVASTDTQYF
.	TRBD2	TRBJ2-7	TRBV2	TGTGCCAGCAGTGTTGGCGGGAGGGGTGAATACGAGCAGTACTTC	CASSVGGRGEYEQYF
.	TRBD1	TRBJ2-3	TRBV12-5	TGTGCTAGTGGTTTGACACAGGGGGATACGCAGTATTTT	CASGLTQGDTQYF
once	.	TRBJ2-7	TRBV7-3	TGTGCCACCGAATGGGACGGGAGAGTTAGAGCTAGGACGGGCGAGCAGTACTTC	CATEWDGRVRARTGEQYF
.	TRBD2	TRBJ2-3	TRBV7-9	TGTGCCAGCAGCCCTAGCGGGAGGGCCAATACGCAGTATTTT	CASSPSGRANTQYF
.	.	TRBJ2-1	TRBV11-1	TGTGCCAGCAGCCGCAGGGTAACCAGCTACAATGAGCAGTTCTTC	CASSRRVTSYNEQFF
.	.	TRBJ2-5	TRBV25-1	TGTGCCAGCAGTGATCACGAGTACCAAGAGACCCAGTACTTC	CASSDHEYQETQYF
.	TRBD1	TRBJ1-1	TRBV27	TGTGCCAGCAGTTTTCATGGGACAGGGGGAAAGATCACTGAAGCTTTCTTT	CASSFHGTGGKITEAFF
.	.	TRBJ1-5	TRBV19	TGTGCCAGTAGCCGACAAAGTTGGGCAGGAAACAATCAGCCCCAGCATTTT	CASSRQSWAGNNQPQHF
once	.	TRBJ1-5	TRBV10-3	TGTGCCATCAGTGAGTCGGGGGCGGGCGGCGTGGGCAATCAGCCCCAGCATTTT	CAISESGAGGVGNQPQHF
once	TRBD1	TRBJ1-3	TRBV5-1	TGCGCCAGCAGCTTGGAGGGGACAGGGGCCTCTGGAAACACCATATATTTT	CASSLEGTGASGNTIYF
.	TRBD1	TRBJ1-3	TRBV5-4	TGTGCCAGCAGCTCGTCTTTGACAGGGGGAATTGGAAACACCATATATTTT	CASSSSLTGGIGNTIYF
.	.	TRBJ2-7	TRBV5-1	TGCGCCAGCAGCTTGGCCACAGGCGCCAACTACGAGCAGTACTTC	CASSLATGANYEQYF
.	TRBD2	TRBJ2-5	TRBV4-3	TGCGCCAGCAGCCAATCCACGCTAGCGGGAGGGGGGGAGACCCAGTACTTC	CASSQSTLAGGGETQYF
.	TRBD1	TRBJ1-5	TRBV27	TGTGCCAGCAGCCGGGACAGGAATCAGCCCCAGCATTTT	CASSRDRNQPQHF
.	.	TRBJ1-2	TRBV19	TGTGCCAGTAGTGGGGGGGCACCTCCTCACTATGGCTACACCTTC	CASSGGAPPHYGYTF
.	TRBD2	TRBJ2-7	TRBV7-8	TGTGCCAGCAGCTTACTAATAGGACTAGCGGGGATCTCCTACGAGCAGTACTTC	CASSLLIGLAGISYEQYF
.	.	TRBJ2-7	TRBV7-2	TGTGCCAGCAGCTTAGCCGGTGACTACGAGCAGTACTTC	CASSLAGDYEQYF
.	TRBD2	TRBJ2-7	TRBV6-5	TGTGCCAGCAGTCCCCGGGGTAGCGGGCAGGGCGAGCAGTACTTC	CASSPRGSGQGEQYF
once	TRBD1	TRBJ2-7	TRBV6-5	TGTGCCAGCAGGGCCGACAGGGCGAGCCACGAGCAGTACTTC	CASRADRASHEQYF
.	.	TRBJ1-1	TRBV4-2	TGTGCCAGCAGCCAGGGGGCGGACACTGAAGCTTTCTTT	CASSQGADTEAFF
.	.	TRBJ1-5	TRBV4-3	TGCGCCAGCAGCCAAGCAAAGGGGGGGGATCAGCCCCAGCATTTT	CASSQAKGGDQPQHF
.	TRBD2	TRBJ2-1	TRBV7-2	TGTGCCAGCAGCTTACTTGCGGGAGCTAGTGAGCAGTTCTTC	CASSLLAGASEQFF
.	TRBD2	TRBJ2-4	TRBV4-2	TGTGCCAGCAGCCAAGATGGACCGAGGACTAGCGTAGGAACCAAAAACATTCAGTACTTC	CASSQDGPRTSVGTKNIQYF
.	.	TRBJ2-3	TRBV5-1	TGCGCCAGCAGCTATGGTGGGAGGACAGATACGCAGTATTTT	CASSYGGRTDTQYF
.	.	TRBJ2-1	TRBV5-3	TGTGCCAGAAGCCCAGACAATGAGCAGTTCTTC	CARSPDNEQFF
few	TRBD2	TRBJ2-1	TRBV18	TGTGCCAGCTCACCACGAGCGGGAGGTGACAATGAGCAGTTCTTC	CASSPRAGGDNEQFF
.	TRBD2	TRBJ2-5	TRBV7-2	TGTGCCAGCAGCCTCCAGACTAGCTATCAAGAGACCCAGTACTTC	CASSLQTSYQETQYF
once	.	TRBJ2-2	TRBV7-2	TGTGCCAGCAGCCGTAAACGAGAGAACACCGGGGAGCTGTTTTTT	CASSRKRENTGELFF
.	.	TRBJ2-5	TRBV9	TGTGCCAGCAGCGTAGGACAGGACCCGCAAGAGACCCAGTACTTC	CASSVGQDPQETQYF